This T cell receptor beta chain was retrieved from a study of CD8+ T cells in alopecia areata. CDR1 is SQVTM and CDR2 is ANQGSEA in the germline V gene. The CDR3 has 13 amino acids. V lost 5 bases to trimming and J lost 3 bases, with 14 bases between them. Treatment defined: oral pan-JAK inhibitor, 5-10 mg twice daily. cDNA reverse transcribed from extracted RNA served as the sequencing template. Data came from immunoSEQ multiplex PCR; TCRdb stores just in-frame clones and leaves some out. Among roughly 250,000 clones listed, 60% were seen once. The TCR sequence derives from a human donor with alopecia areata. The rearrangement uses TRBV29-1 and TRBJ2-7, with D possibly matching TRBD1 (6 bases). This specimen consisted of CD4+ T cells sorted from blood, obtained at roughly week 52, from a patient treated with tofacitinib. CDR3 in amino acids: CSVIGQGSYEQYF. CDR3 in DNA: TGCAGCGTTATCGGCCAGGGGAGCTACGAGCAGTACTTC.